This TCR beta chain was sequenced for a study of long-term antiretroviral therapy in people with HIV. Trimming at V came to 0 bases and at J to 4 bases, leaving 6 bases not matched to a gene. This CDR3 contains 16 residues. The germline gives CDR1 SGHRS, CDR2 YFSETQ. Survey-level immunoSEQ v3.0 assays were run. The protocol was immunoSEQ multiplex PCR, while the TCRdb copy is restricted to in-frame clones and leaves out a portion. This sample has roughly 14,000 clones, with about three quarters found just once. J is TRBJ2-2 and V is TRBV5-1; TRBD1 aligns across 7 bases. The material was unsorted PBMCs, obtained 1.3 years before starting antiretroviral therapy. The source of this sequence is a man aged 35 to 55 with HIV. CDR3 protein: CASSLDRQGGTGELFF. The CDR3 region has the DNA TGCGCCAGCAGCTTGGACAGACAGGGCGGCACCGGGGAGCTGTTTTTT.